This is a list of T cell receptor beta chains from one sample in a study of blood T cell repertoires in COVID-19. This table comes from immunoSEQ multiplex PCR, and its TCRdb copy is limited to in-frame clones, with some not included. The repertoire consists of tens of thousands of clones, with around 89% occurring once and the leading ten covering around 8.3%. The sequencing input was peripheral blood. The receptors were sampled from a human donor with active COVID-19. The donor label of this sample is uncertain. CDR3s include the opening cysteine and the closing phenylalanine or tryptophan. A D gene is named only where the DNA matches it firmly. Only some rows state a clone size, as once, few, many or a class for expanded clones.

v_call	d_call	clone_size	j_call	cdr3_nt	cdr3_aa
TRBV10-3	TRBD1	.	TRBJ2-7	TGTGCCATCAGTGAGCAGGGGACAGGGGGTTACGAGCAGTACTTC	CAISEQGTGGYEQYF
TRBV7-2	TRBD2	.	TRBJ2-1	TGTGCCAGCCACTCCCGGGGCGGGGGGGCCGTCAATGAGCAGTTCTTC	CASHSRGGGAVNEQFF
TRBV5-4	TRBD1	.	TRBJ1-2	TGTGCCAGCAGCTCGGGACAGGGGGAGCACGGATTCTATGGCTACACCTTC	CASSSGQGEHGFYGYTF
TRBV5-8	TRBD1	.	TRBJ1-2	TGTGCCAGCAGCCCTGGAGGAGGGGGCGCGGGGGGCTACACCTTC	CASSPGGGGAGGYTF
TRBV5-1	.	.	TRBJ1-3	TGCGCCAGCAGCTTGGAGAGTATCCCTGGAAACACCATATATTTT	CASSLESIPGNTIYF
TRBV2	.	.	TRBJ1-4	TGTGCCAGCAGTGTCACGGGGGATAATGAAAAACTGTTTTTT	CASSVTGDNEKLFF
TRBV29-1	.	.	TRBJ1-1	TGCAGCGTGGTGGACAGTCCCATGAACACTGAAGCTTTCTTT	CSVVDSPMNTEAFF
TRBV5-8	TRBD1	.	TRBJ2-5	TGTGCCAGCAGCTCCACAGGGGCCCAAGAGACCCAGTACTTC	CASSSTGAQETQYF
TRBV1	.	.	TRBJ1-3	TGCACCAGCAGCCAAGACGGGGGGCTCAACCCTGGAAACACCATATATTTT	CTSSQDGGLNPGNTIYF
TRBV7-9	TRBD1	.	TRBJ2-1	TGTGCCAGCAGTTTGGCCGGACAGGGGCAGTTCTTC	CASSLAGQGQFF
TRBV24-1	TRBD2	once	TRBJ2-1	TGTGCCACCAGTGATCTAGCGGAGAGCTCCTACAATGAGCAGTTCTTC	CATSDLAESSYNEQFF
TRBV12-2	.	once	TRBJ2-1	TGTGCAAGTCCAGACGGGACAGGGCCTTACAATGAGCAGTTCTTC	CASPDGTGPYNEQFF
TRBV25-1	.	.	TRBJ2-7	TGTGCCAGCAGTGAATTGGAGGGACCCTACGAGCAGTACTTC	CASSELEGPYEQYF
TRBV9	TRBD2	.	TRBJ2-1	TGTGCCAGCAGCGCCTCTACTAGCGGCAGAGTGGAGCAGTTCTTC	CASSASTSGRVEQFF
TRBV3-1/TRBV3-2	TRBD2	.	TRBJ2-3	TGTGCCAGCAGCCAAGATCTCAGGACTAGCGGGGATACGCAGTATTTT	CASSQDLRTSGDTQYF
TRBV5-4	.	once	TRBJ1-4	TGTGCCAGCAGCTTGGCTCTGGACAGAGAAAAACTGTTTTTT	CASSLALDREKLFF
TRBV7-9	.	.	TRBJ2-3	TGTGCCAGCAGCTCACGGGTTGTCACAGATACGCAGTATTTT	CASSSRVVTDTQYF
TRBV7-3	TRBD1	.	TRBJ1-6	TGTGCCAGCAGCTTAAGGCAGGGGGCAGGTTCACCCCTCCACTTT	CASSLRQGAGSPLHF
TRBV27	TRBD2	.	TRBJ2-1	TGTGCCAGCACTGCCCTAGCGGGAGGGCGGCGCAATGAGCAGTTCTTC	CASTALAGGRRNEQFF
TRBV5-1	TRBD1	.	TRBJ2-1	TGCGCCAGCAACGAACACAGGGGGGCCTACAATGAGCAGTTCTTC	CASNEHRGAYNEQFF
TRBV28	.	.	TRBJ2-2	TGTGCCAGCAGGTCGACGGAGGCAGGGGCCGGGGAGCTGTTTTTT	CASRSTEAGAGELFF
TRBV19	TRBD1	once	TRBJ2-7	TGTGCCAGTAGTTCACCGGACAGGGGGCTAAAGGAGCAGTACTTC	CASSSPDRGLKEQYF
TRBV9	TRBD2	once	TRBJ2-3	TGTGCCAGCAGCACTATAGCGGGGGCTACCACAGATACGCAGTATTTT	CASSTIAGATTDTQYF
TRBV24-1	TRBD2	.	TRBJ2-1	TGTGCCACCAGTGACTGGACTAGCGGGACCACTAATGAGCAGTTCTTC	CATSDWTSGTTNEQFF
TRBV11-2	.	.	TRBJ1-1	TGTGCCAGCAGCTTAGATGGTAGCCACACTGAAGCTTTCTTT	CASSLDGSHTEAFF
TRBV5-6	TRBD1	.	TRBJ1-2	TGTGCCAGCAGCCGATCGACAGGGCGCACCTATGGCTACACCTTC	CASSRSTGRTYGYTF
TRBV18	.	.	TRBJ1-1	TGTGCCAGCTTCTCGGTGAACACTGAAGCTTTCTTT	CASFSVNTEAFF
TRBV3-1/TRBV3-2	.	.	TRBJ2-7	TGTGCCAGCAGCCCCGGGACTGGTCCCTACGAGCAGTACTTC	CASSPGTGPYEQYF
TRBV4-3	.	.	TRBJ2-7	TGCGCCAGCAGCCAAGATATCCGGGGACATTCCTACGAGCAGTACTTC	CASSQDIRGHSYEQYF
TRBV7-9	.	.	TRBJ2-5	TGTGCCAGCAGCTTTAAGCTATCAGGGGAGACCCAGTACTTC	CASSFKLSGETQYF
TRBV18	TRBD2	.	TRBJ2-1	TGTGCCACTAGCGGGAGGGCCCTCGGTGAGCAGTTCTTC	CATSGRALGEQFF
TRBV6-2/TRBV6-3	TRBD2	.	TRBJ2-4	TGTGCCAGCAGTCAGTCCTTGCCGGGACTAGCGAGTTACTTC	CASSQSLPGLASYF
TRBV15	.	.	TRBJ2-7	TGTGCCACCAGCAGAGATGACTCGGGTACCTACGAGCAGTACTTC	CATSRDDSGTYEQYF